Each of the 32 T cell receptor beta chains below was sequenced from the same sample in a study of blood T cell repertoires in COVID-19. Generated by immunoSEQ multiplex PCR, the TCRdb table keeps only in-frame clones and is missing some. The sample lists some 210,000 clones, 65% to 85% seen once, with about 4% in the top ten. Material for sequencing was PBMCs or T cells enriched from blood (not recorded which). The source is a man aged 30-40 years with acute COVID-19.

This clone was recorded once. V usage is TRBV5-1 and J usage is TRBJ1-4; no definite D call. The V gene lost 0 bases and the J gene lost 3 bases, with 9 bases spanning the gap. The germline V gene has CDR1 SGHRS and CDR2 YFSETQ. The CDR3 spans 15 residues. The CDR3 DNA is TGCGCCAGCAGCTTGGTGGCGGGTGCTAATGAAAAACTGTTTTTT. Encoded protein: CASSLVAGANEKLFF.

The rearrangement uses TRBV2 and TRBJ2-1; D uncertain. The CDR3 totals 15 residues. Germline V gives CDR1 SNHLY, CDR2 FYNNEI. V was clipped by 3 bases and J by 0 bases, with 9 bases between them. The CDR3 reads CASSEARSSYNEQFF. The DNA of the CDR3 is TGTGCCAGCAGTGAGGCCCGAAGCTCCTACAATGAGCAGTTCTTC.

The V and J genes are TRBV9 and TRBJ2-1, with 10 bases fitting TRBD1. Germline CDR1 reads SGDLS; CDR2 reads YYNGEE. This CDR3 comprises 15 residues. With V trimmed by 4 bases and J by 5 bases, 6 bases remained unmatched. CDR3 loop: CASSPRTGGNNEQFF. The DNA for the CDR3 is TGTGCCAGCAGCCCGCGGACAGGGGGTAACAATGAGCAGTTCTTC.

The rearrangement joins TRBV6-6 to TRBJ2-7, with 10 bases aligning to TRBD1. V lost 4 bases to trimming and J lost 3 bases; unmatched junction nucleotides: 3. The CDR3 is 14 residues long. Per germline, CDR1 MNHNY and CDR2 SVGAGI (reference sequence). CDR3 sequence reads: CASSSRDRGYEQYF. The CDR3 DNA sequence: TGTGCCAGCAGTTCACGGGACAGGGGCTACGAGCAGTACTTC.

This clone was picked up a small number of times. In DNA, the CDR3 is TGTGCCAGCAGCAAAAATACAGGGAATTCACCCCTCCACTTT. Translated, it gives CASSKNTGNSPLHF. The rearrangement uses TRBV14 and TRBJ1-6, with a weak D call TRBD1 (6 bases). Germline CDR1 is SGHDN and CDR2 is FVKESK. Trimming pared 5 bases from V and 7 bases from J, leaving 12 bases between. This CDR3 has 14 residues.

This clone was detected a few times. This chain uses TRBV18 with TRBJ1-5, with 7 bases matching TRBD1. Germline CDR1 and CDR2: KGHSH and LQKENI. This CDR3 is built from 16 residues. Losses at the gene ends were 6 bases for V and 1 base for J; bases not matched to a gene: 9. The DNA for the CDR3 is TGTGCCAGCTCGCGCGACGCGACAGGGAGCAATCAGCCCCAGCATTTT. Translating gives CASSRDATGSNQPQHF. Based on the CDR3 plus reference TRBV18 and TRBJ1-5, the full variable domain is NAGVMQNPRHLVRRRGQEARLRCSPMKGHSHVYWYRQLPEEGLKFMVYLQKENIIDESGMPKERFSAEFPKEGPSILRIQQVVRGDSAAYFCASSRDATGSNQPQHFGDGTRLSIL.

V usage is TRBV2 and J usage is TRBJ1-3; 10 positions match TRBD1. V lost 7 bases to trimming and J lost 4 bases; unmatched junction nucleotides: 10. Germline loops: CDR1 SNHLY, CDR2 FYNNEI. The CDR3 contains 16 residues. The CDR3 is CASISRDRGLGNTIYF. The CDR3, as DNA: TGTGCCAGCATCTCTCGTGACAGGGGGCTCGGAAACACCATATATTTT.

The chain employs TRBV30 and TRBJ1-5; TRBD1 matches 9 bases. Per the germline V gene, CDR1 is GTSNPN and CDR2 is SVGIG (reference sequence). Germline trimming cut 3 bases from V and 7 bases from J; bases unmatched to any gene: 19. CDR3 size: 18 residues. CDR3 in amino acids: CAWSSLFTDRGETQPQHF. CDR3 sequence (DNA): TGTGCCTGGAGCTCCCTTTTCACCGACAGGGGGGAAACACAGCCCCAGCATTTT.

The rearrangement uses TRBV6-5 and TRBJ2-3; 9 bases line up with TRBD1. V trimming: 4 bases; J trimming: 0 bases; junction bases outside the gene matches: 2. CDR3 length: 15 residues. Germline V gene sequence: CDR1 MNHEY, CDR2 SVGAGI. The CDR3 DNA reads TGTGCCAGCAGTTCGACAGGGGGGAGCACAGATACGCAGTATTTT. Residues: CASSSTGGSTDTQYF.

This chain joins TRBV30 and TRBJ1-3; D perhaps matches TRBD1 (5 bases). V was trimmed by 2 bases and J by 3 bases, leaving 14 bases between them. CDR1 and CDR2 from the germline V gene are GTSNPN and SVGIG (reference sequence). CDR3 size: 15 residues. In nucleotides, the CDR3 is TGTGCCTGGAGTACTTGGGGGGGAGGTGGAAACACCATATATTTT. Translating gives CAWSTWGGGGNTIYF.

In DNA form, the CDR3 reads TGTGCCAGCAAGGCACAGGGGGGGGAGACCCAGTACTTC. Translated, it gives CASKAQGGETQYF. The chain carries TRBV6-5 and TRBJ2-5; TRBD1 might be the D (8 bases). This CDR3 is built from 13 residues. Germline V gene data show CDR1 as MNHEY and CDR2 as SVGAGI. The V and J ends lost 7 bases and 5 bases respectively, with 14 bases between them.

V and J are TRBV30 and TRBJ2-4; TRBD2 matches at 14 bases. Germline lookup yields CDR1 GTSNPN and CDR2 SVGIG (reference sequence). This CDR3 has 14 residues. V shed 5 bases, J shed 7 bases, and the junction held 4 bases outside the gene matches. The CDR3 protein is CAWGTSGGRNIQYF. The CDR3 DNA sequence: TGTGCCTGGGGGACTAGCGGGGGAAGGAACATTCAGTACTTC.

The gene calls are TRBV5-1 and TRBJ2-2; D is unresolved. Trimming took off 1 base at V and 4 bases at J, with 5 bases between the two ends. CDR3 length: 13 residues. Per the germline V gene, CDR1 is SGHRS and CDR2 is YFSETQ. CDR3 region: CASSLPGTGELFF. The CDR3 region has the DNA TGCGCCAGCAGCTTGCCGGGCACCGGGGAGCTGTTTTTT.

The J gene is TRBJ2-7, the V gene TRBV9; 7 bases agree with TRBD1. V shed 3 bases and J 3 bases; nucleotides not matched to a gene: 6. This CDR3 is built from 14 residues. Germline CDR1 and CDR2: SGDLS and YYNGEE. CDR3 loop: CASSAYRDSYEQYF. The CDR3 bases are TGTGCCAGCAGCGCATACCGGGACAGCTACGAGCAGTACTTC.

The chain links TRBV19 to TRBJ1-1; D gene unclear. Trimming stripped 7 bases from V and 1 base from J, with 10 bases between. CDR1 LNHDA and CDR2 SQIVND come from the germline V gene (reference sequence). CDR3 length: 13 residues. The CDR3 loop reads CASKTGRNTEAFF. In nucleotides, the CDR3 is TGTGCCAGTAAGACGGGGAGGAACACTGAAGCTTTCTTT.

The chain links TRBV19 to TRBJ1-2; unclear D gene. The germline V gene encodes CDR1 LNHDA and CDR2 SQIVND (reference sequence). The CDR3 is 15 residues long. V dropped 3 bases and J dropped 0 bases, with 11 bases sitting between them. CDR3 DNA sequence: TGTGCCAGTAGTATGGCACATCCCACTAACTATGGCTACACCTTC. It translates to CASSMAHPTNYGYTF.

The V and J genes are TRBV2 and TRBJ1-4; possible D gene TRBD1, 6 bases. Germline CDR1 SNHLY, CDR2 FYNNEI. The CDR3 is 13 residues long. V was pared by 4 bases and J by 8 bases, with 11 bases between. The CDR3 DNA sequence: TGTGCCAGCAGTGCAGGGGCCTTCGAAAAACTGTTTTTT. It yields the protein CASSAGAFEKLFF.

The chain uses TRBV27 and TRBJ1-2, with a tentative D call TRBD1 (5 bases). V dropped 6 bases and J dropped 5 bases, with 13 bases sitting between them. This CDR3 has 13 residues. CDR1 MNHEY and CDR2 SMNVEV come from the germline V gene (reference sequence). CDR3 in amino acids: CASSPRGGYGYTF. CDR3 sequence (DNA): TGTGCCAGCAGCCCACGGGGGGGGTATGGCTACACCTTC.

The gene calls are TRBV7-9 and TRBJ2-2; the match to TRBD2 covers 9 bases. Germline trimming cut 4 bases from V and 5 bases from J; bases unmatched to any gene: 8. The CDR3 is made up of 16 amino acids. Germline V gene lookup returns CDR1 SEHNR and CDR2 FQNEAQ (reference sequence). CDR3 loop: CASSSPAGGQTGELFF. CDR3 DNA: TGTGCCAGCAGCTCCCCCGCGGGGGGGCAGACCGGGGAGCTGTTTTTT.

CDR3 nucleotides: TGTGCCACCAGTGATCCAAAACCACACAGGGACACCGGGGAGCTGTTTTTT. Its translation is CATSDPKPHRDTGELFF. The chain couples TRBV24-1 to TRBJ2-2; perhaps TRBD1 as D (6 bases). This CDR3 comprises 17 residues. With 3 bases removed from V and 3 bases from J, the gap between germline ends came to 16 bases. The germline V gene has CDR1 KGHDR and CDR2 SFDVKD.

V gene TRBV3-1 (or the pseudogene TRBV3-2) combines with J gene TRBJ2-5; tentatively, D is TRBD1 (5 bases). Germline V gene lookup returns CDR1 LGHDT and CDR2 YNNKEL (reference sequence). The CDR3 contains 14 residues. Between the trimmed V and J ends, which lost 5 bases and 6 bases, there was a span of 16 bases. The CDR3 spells CASSFRQYPKTQYF. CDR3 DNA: TGTGCCAGCAGCTTTCGACAGTACCCGAAGACCCAGTACTTC.

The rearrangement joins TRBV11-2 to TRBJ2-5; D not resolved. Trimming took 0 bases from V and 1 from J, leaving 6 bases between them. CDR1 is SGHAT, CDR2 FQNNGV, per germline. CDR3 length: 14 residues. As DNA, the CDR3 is TGTGCCAGCAGCTTAGACCGGGTCCAAGAGACCCAGTACTTC. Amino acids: CASSLDRVQETQYF. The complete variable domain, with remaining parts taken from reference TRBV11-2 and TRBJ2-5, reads EAGVAQSPRYKIIEKRQSVAFWCNPISGHATLYWYQQILGQGPKLLIQFQNNGVVDDSQLPKDRFSAERLKGVDSTLKIQPAKLEDSAVYLCASSLDRVQETQYFGPGTRLLVL.

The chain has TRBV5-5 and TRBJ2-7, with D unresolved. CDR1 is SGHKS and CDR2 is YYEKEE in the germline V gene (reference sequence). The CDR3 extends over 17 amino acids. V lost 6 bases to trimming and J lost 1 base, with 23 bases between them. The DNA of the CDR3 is TGTGCCAGCACCCTTTTATCCTTTAAAGACACTTCCTACGAGCAGTACTTC. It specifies CASTLLSFKDTSYEQYF.

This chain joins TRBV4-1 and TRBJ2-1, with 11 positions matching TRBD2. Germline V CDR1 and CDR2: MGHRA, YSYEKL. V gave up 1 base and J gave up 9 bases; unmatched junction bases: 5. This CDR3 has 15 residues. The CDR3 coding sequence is TGCGCCAGCAGCCAAGGTAGCGGGGGGGCCGGTGAGCAGTTCTTC. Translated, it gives CASSQGSGGAGEQFF.

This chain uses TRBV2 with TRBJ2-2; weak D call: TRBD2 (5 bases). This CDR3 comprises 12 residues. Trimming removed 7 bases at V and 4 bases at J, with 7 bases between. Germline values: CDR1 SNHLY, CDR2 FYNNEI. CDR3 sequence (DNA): TGTGCCAGCACGGAGGTCACCGGGGAGCTGTTTTTT. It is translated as CASTEVTGELFF. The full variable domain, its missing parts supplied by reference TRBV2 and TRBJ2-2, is EPEVTQTPSHQVTQMGQEVILRCVPISNHLYFYWYRQILGQKVEFLVSFYNNEISEKSEIFDDQFSVERPDGSNFTLKIRSTKLEDSAMYFCASTEVTGELFFGEGSRLTVL.

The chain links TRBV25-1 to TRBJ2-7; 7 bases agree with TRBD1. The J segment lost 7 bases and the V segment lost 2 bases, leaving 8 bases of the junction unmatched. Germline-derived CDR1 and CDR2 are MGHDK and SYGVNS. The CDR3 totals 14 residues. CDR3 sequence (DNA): TGTGCCAGCAGTGAAACCCACAGGGGCGGGGAGCAGTACTTC. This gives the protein CASSETHRGGEQYF.

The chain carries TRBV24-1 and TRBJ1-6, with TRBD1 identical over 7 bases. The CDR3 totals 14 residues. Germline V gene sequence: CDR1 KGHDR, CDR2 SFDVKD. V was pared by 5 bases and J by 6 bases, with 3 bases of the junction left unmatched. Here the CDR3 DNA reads TGTGCCACCAGTGCCAGGGGGTCTAATTCACCCCTCCACTTT. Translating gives CATSARGSNSPLHF.

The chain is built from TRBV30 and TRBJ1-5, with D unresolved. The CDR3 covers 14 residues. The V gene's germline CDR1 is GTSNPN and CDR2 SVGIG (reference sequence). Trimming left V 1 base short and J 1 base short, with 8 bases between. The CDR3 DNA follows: TGTGCCTGGAGTGCAACTTCAAGCAATCAGCCCCAGCATTTT. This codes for CAWSATSSNQPQHF.

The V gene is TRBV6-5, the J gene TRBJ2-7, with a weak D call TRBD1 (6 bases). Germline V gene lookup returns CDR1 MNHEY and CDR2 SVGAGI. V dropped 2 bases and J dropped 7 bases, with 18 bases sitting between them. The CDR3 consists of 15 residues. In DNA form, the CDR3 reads TGTGCCAGCAGTTACACAACAGGGTTCGTAGGGGAGCAGTACTTC. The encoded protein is CASSYTTGFVGEQYF.

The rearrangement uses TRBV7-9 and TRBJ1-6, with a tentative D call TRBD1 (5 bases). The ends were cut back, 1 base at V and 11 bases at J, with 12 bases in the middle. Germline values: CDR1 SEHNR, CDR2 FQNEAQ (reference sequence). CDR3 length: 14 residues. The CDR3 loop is CASSLGGSTPPLHF. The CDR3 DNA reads TGTGCCAGCAGCTTAGGGGGCTCTACCCCACCCCTCCACTTT. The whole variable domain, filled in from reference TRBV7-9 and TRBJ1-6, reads DTGVSQNPRHKITKRGQNVTFRCDPISEHNRLYWYRQTLGQGPEFLTYFQNEAQLEKSRLLSDRFSAERPKGSFSTLEIQRTEQGDSAMYLCASSLGGSTPPLHFGNGTRLTVT.

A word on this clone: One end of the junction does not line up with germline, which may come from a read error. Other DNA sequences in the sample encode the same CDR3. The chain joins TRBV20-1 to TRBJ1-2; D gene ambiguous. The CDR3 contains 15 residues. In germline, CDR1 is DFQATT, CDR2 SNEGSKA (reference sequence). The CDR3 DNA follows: TGCAGTGCTAGTAGTTCGGGGTTCACGAACTATGGCTATACCTTC. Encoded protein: CSASSSGFTNYGYTF.

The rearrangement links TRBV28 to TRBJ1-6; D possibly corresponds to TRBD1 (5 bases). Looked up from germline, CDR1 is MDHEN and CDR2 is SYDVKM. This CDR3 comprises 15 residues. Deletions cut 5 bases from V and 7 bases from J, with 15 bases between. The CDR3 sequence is CASSQSDRENSPLHF. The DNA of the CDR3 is TGTGCCAGCAGTCAATCTGACAGAGAGAATTCACCCCTCCACTTT.